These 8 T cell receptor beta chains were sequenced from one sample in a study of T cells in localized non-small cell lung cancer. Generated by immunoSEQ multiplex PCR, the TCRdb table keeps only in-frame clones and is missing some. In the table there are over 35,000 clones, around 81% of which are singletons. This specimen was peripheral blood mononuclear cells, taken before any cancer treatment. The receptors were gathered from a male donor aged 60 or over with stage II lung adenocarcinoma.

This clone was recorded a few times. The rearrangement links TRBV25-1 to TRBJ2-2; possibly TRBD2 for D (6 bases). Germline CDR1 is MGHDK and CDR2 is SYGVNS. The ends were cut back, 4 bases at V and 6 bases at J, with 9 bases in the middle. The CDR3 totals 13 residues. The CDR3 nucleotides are TGTGCCAGCAGTGCCAGGGAGGCCGGGGAGCTGTTTTTT. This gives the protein CASSAREAGELFF.

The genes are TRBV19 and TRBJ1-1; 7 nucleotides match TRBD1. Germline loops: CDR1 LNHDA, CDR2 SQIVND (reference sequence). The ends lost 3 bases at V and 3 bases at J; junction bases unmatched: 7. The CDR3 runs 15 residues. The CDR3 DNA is TGTGCCAGTAGTATTACAGGGGTAGCGGACACTGAAGCTTTCTTT. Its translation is CASSITGVADTEAFF.

The CDR3 here is CASTGTRSNQPQHF. Here the CDR3 DNA reads TGTGCCAGTACAGGGACCCGGAGCAATCAGCCCCAGCATTTT. This chain connects TRBV19 to TRBJ1-5; tentative D call: TRBD1 (5 bases). Deletions cut 7 bases from V and 1 base from J, with 11 bases between. CDR1 and CDR2 (germline): LNHDA, SQIVND (reference sequence). The CDR3 is 14 residues long.

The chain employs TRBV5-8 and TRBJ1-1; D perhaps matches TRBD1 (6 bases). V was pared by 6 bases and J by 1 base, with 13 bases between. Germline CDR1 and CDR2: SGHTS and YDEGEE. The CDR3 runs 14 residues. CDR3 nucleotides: TGTGCCAGCACCCGAAGGGGGGGGAACACTGAAGCTTTCTTT. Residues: CASTRRGGNTEAFF.

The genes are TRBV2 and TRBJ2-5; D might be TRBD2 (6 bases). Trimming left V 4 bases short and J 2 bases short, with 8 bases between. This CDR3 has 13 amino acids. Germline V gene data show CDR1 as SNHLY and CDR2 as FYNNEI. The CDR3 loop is CASSVGLQETQYF. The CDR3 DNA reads TGTGCCAGCAGTGTGGGACTGCAAGAGACCCAGTACTTC.

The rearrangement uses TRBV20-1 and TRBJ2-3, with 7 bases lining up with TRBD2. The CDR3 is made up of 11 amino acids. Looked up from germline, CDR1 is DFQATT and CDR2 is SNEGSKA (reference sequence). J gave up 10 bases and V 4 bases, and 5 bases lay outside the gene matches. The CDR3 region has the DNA TGCAGTGCTACCCCGGGAGGTTCGCAGTATTTT. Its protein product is CSATPGGSQYF.

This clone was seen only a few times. The CDR3 DNA reads as TGTGCCAGCTCTACGCAGGGTTACAATCAGCCCCAGCATTTT. Translation: CASSTQGYNQPQHF. The chain combines TRBV18 with TRBJ1-5; D is possibly TRBD1 (5 bases). The V end was cut by 6 bases, the J end by 3 bases, with 12 bases between. This CDR3 is built from 14 residues. CDR1 and CDR2 (germline): KGHSH, LQKENI. Full variable domain (missing parts from reference TRBV18 and TRBJ1-5): NAGVMQNPRHLVRRRGQEARLRCSPMKGHSHVYWYRQLPEEGLKFMVYLQKENIIDESGMPKERFSAEFPKEGPSILRIQQVVRGDSAAYFCASSTQGYNQPQHFGDGTRLSIL.

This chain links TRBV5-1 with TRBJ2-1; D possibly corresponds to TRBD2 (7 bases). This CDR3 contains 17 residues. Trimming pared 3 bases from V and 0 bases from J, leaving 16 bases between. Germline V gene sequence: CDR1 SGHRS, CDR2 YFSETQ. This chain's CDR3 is CASSSGGGASSYNEQFF. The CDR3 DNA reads TGCGCCAGCAGCTCGGGGGGCGGGGCTAGCTCCTACAATGAGCAGTTCTTC. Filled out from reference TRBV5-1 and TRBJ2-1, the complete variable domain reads KAGVTQTPRYLIKTRGQQVTLSCSPISGHRSVSWYQQTPGQGLQFLFEYFSETQRNKGNFPGRFSGRQFSNSRSEMNVSTLELGDSALYLCASSSGGGASSYNEQFFGPGTRLTVL.